Listed below are T cell receptor beta chains from one sample, sequenced in a study of CD8 T cells in ankylosing spondylitis. MiXCR, run by TCRdb on the 5' RACE reads, gives a single entry per CDR3 protein. The sample shows around 150,000 distinct CDR3 sequences, more than 40% of them seen only once. The sample consisted of synovial fluid, either unsorted or a sorted T cell fraction (not recorded which). The source of these receptors is a male donor with ankylosing spondylitis. CDR3s include the opening cysteine and the closing phenylalanine or tryptophan. Each record gives: J gene, V gene, D gene, clone size, CDR3 protein, CDR3 DNA. A D gene is named only where the DNA matches it firmly. A clone size is listed for some rows: how often the clone was seen (once, few, many), or a class if it is expanded.

J: TRBJ1-4
V: TRBV15
D: .
size: many
CDR3: CATSRDAPTNEKLFF
DNA: TGTGCCACCAGCAGAGATGCCCCAACTAATGAAAAACTGTTTTTT

J: TRBJ1-1
V: TRBV4-2
D: TRBD1
size: .
CDR3: CASSQGQGRGSTEAFF
DNA: TGTGCCAGCAGCCAAGGACAGGGAAGGGGGAGCACTGAAGCTTTCTTT

J: TRBJ2-2
V: TRBV5-1
D: TRBD2
size: .
CDR3: CASSFSLAGETGELFF
DNA: TGCGCCAGCAGCTTCAGTTTAGCGGGAGAAACCGGGGAGCTGTTTTTT

J: TRBJ2-6
V: TRBV11-2
D: .
size: .
CDR3: CASSLGFFGANVLTF
DNA: TGTGCCAGCAGCCTTGGATTTTTTGGGGCCAACGTCCTGACTTTC

J: TRBJ2-5
V: TRBV15
D: .
size: .
CDR3: CATSRDQRGRETQYF
DNA: TGTGCCACCAGCAGGGACCAAAGGGGAAGGGAGACCCAGTACTTC

J: TRBJ2-1
V: TRBV4-3
D: .
size: .
CDR3: CASSQDGPGYNEQFF
DNA: TGCGCCAGCAGCCAAGATGGGCCAGGTTACAATGAGCAGTTCTTC

J: TRBJ2-7
V: TRBV28
D: .
size: .
CDR3: CASSFLVGSYEQYF
DNA: TGTGCCAGCAGTTTTTTGGTGGGCTCCTACGAGCAGTACTTC

J: TRBJ2-1
V: TRBV29-1
D: .
size: few
CDR3: CSSIEPPSGDEQFF
DNA: TGCAGCTCCATTGAACCTCCCTCGGGAGATGAGCAGTTCTTC

J: TRBJ1-1
V: TRBV18
D: .
size: few
CDR3: CASSSQGLNTEAFF
DNA: TGTGCCAGCTCATCCCAGGGTCTGAACACTGAAGCTTTCTTT

J: TRBJ2-6
V: TRBV20-1
D: .
size: .
CDR3: CSARANSGANVLTF
DNA: TGCAGTGCTAGAGCCAACTCTGGGGCCAACGTCCTGACTTTC

J: TRBJ1-1
V: TRBV9
D: TRBD1
size: many
CDR3: CASSEGTGDPEAFF
DNA: TGTGCCAGCAGCGAGGGCACAGGGGATCCTGAAGCTTTCTTT

J: TRBJ2-4
V: TRBV13
D: .
size: many
CDR3: CASSFAEVNIQYF
DNA: TGTGCCAGCAGCTTTGCTGAGGTAAACATTCAGTACTTC

J: TRBJ1-4
V: TRBV12-3/TRBV12-4
D: TRBD1
size: .
CDR3: CASSSTGGNEKLFF
DNA: TGTGCCAGCAGTTCTACAGGGGGCAATGAAAAACTGTTTTTT

J: TRBJ1-2
V: TRBV12-3/TRBV12-4
D: .
size: .
CDR3: CASSPTQNYGFTF
DNA: TGTGCCAGCAGTCCGACACAGAACTATGGCTTCACCTTC

J: TRBJ2-3
V: TRBV7-2
D: .
size: .
CDR3: CASSLSLPRADTQYF
DNA: TGTGCCAGCAGCTTGAGTCTCCCTCGGGCAGATACGCAGTATTTT

J: TRBJ1-6
V: TRBV24-1
D: .
size: .
CDR3: CATWTAKYNSPLHF
DNA: TGTGCCACCTGGACGGCCAAATATAATTCACCCCTCCACTTT

J: TRBJ2-3
V: TRBV4-1
D: .
size: .
CDR3: CASSQVVGVITDTQYF
DNA: TGCGCCAGCAGCCAAGTGGTGGGGGTGATCACAGATACGCAGTATTTT

J: TRBJ2-3
V: TRBV6-4
D: TRBD2
size: few
CDR3: CASSLAGDGTDTQYF
DNA: TGTGCCAGCAGTCTAGCGGGGGATGGCACAGATACGCAGTATTTT

J: TRBJ2-1
V: TRBV29-1
D: TRBD2
size: few
CDR3: CSVDFASGSLSYNEQFF
DNA: TGCAGCGTTGATTTTGCGAGCGGGAGTCTATCCTACAATGAGCAGTTCTTC

J: TRBJ2-7
V: TRBV6-1
D: TRBD2
size: .
CDR3: CASSLRNSGRTGEQYF
DNA: TGTGCCAGCAGTCTCCGAAATAGCGGGAGAACGGGGGAGCAGTACTTC

J: TRBJ2-7
V: TRBV4-2
D: .
size: many
CDR3: CASSQDGGEPREQYF
DNA: TGTGCCAGCAGCCAAGATGGAGGGGAGCCCCGCGAGCAGTACTTC

J: TRBJ2-7
V: TRBV3-1
D: .
size: few
CDR3: CASSQVKRSYEQYF
DNA: TGTGCCAGCAGCCAAGTTAAGCGGTCCTACGAGCAGTACTTC

J: TRBJ2-1
V: TRBV28
D: .
size: .
CDR3: CASSPVNNEQFF
DNA: TGTGCCAGCAGTCCGGTTAACAATGAGCAGTTCTTC

J: TRBJ2-3
V: TRBV7-2
D: .
size: .
CDR3: CASSLVDRLTQYF
DNA: TGTGCCAGCAGCTTAGTGGATAGACTTACGCAGTATTTT